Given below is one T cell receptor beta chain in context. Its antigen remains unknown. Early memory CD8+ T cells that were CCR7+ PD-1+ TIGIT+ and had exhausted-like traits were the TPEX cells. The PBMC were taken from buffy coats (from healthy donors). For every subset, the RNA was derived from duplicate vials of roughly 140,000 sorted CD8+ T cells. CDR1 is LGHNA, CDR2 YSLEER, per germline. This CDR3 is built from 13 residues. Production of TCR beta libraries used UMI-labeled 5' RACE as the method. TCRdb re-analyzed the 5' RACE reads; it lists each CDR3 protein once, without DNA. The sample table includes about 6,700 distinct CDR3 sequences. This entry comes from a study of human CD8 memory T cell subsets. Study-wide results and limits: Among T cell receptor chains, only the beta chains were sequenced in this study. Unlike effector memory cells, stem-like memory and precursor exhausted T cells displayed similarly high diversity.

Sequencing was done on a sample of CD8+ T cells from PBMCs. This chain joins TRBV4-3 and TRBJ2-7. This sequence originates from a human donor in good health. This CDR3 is CASSQRPDYEQYF.